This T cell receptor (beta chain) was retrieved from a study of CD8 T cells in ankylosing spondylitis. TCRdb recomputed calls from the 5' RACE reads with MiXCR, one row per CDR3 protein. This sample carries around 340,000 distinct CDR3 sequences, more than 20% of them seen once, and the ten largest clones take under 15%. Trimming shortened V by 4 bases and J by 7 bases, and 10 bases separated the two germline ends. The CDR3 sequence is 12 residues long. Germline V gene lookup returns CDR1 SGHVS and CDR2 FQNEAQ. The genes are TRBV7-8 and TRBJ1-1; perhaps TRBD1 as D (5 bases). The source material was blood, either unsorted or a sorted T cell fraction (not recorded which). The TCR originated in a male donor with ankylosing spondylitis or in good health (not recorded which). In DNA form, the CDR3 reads TGTGCCAGCAGCTGGGGGGGGGTTGAAGCTTTCTTT. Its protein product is CASSWGGVEAFF. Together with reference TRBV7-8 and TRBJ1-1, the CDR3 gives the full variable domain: GAGVSQSPRYKVAKRGQDVALRCDPISGHVSLFWYQQALGQGPEFLTYFQNEAQLDKSGLPSDRFFAERPEGSVSTLKIQRTQQEDSAVYLCASSWGGVEAFFGQGTRLTVV.